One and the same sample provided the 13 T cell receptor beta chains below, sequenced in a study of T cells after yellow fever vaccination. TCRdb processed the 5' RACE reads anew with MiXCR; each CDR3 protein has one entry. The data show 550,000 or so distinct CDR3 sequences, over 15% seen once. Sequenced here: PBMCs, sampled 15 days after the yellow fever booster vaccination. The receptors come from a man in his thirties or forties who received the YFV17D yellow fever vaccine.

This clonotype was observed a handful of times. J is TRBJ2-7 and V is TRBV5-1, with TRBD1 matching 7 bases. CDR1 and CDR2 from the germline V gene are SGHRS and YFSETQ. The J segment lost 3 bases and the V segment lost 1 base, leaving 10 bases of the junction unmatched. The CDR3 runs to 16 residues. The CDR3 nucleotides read TGCGCCAGCAGCTTGCCCCAACAGGGGATCGGCTACGAGCAGTACTTC. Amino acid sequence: CASSLPQQGIGYEQYF.

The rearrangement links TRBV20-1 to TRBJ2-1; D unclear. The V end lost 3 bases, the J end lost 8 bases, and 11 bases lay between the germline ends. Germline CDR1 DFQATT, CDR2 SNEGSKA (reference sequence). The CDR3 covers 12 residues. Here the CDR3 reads CSASKSADEQFF. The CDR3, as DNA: TGCAGTGCTAGTAAGTCAGCCGATGAGCAGTTCTTC.

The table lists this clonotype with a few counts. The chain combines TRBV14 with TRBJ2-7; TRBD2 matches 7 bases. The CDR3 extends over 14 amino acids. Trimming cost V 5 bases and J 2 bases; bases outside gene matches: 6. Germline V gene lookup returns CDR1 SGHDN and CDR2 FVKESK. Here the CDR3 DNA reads TGTGCCAGCAGCTTCGCGGGAGTCCCCTACGAGCAGTACTTC. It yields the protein CASSFAGVPYEQYF. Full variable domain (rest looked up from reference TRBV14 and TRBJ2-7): EAGVTQFPSHSVIEKGQTVTLRCDPISGHDNLYWYRRVMGKEIKFLLHFVKESKQDESGMPNNRFLAERTGGTYSTLKVQPAELEDSGVYFCASSFAGVPYEQYFGPGTRLTVT.

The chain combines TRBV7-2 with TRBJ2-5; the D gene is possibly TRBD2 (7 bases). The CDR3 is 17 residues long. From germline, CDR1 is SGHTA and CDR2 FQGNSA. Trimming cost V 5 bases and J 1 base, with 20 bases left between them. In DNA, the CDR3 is TGTGCCAGCAGCGGAGTGGGGAAGGGGGGGGGCCAAGAGACCCAGTACTTC. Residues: CASSGVGKGGGQETQYF.

CDR3 sequence reads: CASSRFSGVQETQYF. CDR3 DNA sequence: TGTGCCAGCAGCCGATTCTCGGGGGTCCAAGAGACCCAGTACTTC. The rearrangement uses TRBV7-2 and TRBJ2-5; TRBD2 might be the D (6 bases). The CDR3 totals 15 residues. Germline CDR1 is SGHTA and CDR2 is FQGNSA. The ends were cut back, 5 bases at V and 1 base at J, with 14 bases in the middle.

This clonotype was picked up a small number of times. This CDR3 reads CASSPLQGRSYNEQFF. CDR3 bases: TGTGCCAGCAGTCCGTTACAGGGCCGCTCCTACAATGAGCAGTTCTTC. J is TRBJ2-1 and V is TRBV27; perhaps TRBD1 as D (6 bases). Germline values: CDR1 MNHEY, CDR2 SMNVEV (reference sequence). The CDR3 has 16 residues. V shed 5 bases and J shed 0 bases, with 14 bases lying between them.

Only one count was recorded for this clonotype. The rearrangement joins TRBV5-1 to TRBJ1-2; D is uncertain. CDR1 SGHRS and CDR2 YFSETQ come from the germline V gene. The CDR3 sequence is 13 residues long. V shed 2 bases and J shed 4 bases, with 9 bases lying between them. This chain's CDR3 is CASSFGEGYGYTF. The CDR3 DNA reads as TGCGCCAGCAGCTTTGGGGAGGGCTATGGCTACACCTTC.

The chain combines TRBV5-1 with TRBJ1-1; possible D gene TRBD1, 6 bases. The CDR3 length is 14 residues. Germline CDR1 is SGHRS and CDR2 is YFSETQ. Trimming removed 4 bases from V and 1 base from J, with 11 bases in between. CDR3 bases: TGCGCCAGCAGCACGGGGACATCGAACACTGAAGCTTTCTTT. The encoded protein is CASSTGTSNTEAFF. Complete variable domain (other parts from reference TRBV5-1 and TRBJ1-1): KAGVTQTPRYLIKTRGQQVTLSCSPISGHRSVSWYQQTPGQGLQFLFEYFSETQRNKGNFPGRFSGRQFSNSRSEMNVSTLELGDSALYLCASSTGTSNTEAFFGQGTRLTVV.

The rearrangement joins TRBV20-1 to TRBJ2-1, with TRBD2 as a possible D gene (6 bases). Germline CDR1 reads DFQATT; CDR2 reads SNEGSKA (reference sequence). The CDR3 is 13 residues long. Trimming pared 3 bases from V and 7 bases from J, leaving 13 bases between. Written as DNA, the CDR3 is TGCAGTGCTAGCGGGAGCTTAGGTAATGAGCAGTTCTTC. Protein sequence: CSASGSLGNEQFF.

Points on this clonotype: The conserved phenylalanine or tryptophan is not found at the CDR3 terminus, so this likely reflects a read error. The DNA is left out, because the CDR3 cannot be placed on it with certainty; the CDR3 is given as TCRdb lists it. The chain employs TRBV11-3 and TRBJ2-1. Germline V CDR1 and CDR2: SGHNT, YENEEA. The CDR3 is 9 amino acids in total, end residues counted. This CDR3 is CASSLDQIV.

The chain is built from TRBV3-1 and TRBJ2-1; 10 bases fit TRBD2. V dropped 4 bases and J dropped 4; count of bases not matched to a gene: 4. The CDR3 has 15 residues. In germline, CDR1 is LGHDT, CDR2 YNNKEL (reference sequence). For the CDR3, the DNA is TGTGCCAGCAGCCTTACTAGCGGGGTATACAATGAGCAGTTCTTC. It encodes CASSLTSGVYNEQFF.

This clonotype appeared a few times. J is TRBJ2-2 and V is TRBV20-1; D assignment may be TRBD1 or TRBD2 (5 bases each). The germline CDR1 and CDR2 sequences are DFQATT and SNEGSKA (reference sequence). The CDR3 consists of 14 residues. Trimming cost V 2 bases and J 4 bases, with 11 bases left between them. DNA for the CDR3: TGCAGTGCTAGACCAGGGACGGGCACCGGGGAGCTGTTTTTT. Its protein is CSARPGTGTGELFF.

This chain's CDR3 is CASGEGARTTSYNEQFF. The CDR3 nucleotides are TGTGCCAGCGGCGAAGGAGCAAGGACTACCTCCTACAATGAGCAGTTCTTC. The chain links TRBV9 to TRBJ2-1; D is perhaps TRBD2 (6 bases). There are 17 residues in the CDR3. CDR1 and CDR2 (germline): SGDLS, YYNGEE. Trimming left V 7 bases short and J 0 bases short, with 20 bases between. The full variable domain, completed using reference TRBV9 and TRBJ2-1, is DSGVTQTPKHLITATGQRVTLRCSPRSGDLSVYWYQQSLDQGLQFLIQYYNGEERAKGNILERFSAQQFPDLHSELNLSSLELGDSALYFCASGEGARTTSYNEQFFGPGTRLTVL.